These 8 T cell receptor beta chains were all obtained from the same sample, sequenced in a study of prognosis after radiotherapy for stage I lung cancer. Genomic DNA provided the template from which TCR beta CDR3 was amplified by two-round multiplex PCR. Primers targeting each individual TRBV and TRBJ gene were applied in first-round PCR. TCRdb re-called the multiplex PCR reads through MiXCR, storing one row per CDR3 protein. The data show 15,000 to 20,000 distinct CDR3 sequences, about a quarter seen once. This specimen was PBMCs, taken before or after stereotactic body radiation therapy (not recorded which). The receptor set was obtained from a donor over 45 with non-small cell lung cancer.

This clonotype was recorded many times. The chain links TRBV6-1 to TRBJ1-1; D is unclear. The CDR3 runs to 12 residues. Germline loops: CDR1 MNHNS, CDR2 SASEGT. Trimming stripped 8 bases from V and 13 bases from J, with 20 bases between. The DNA of the CDR3 is TGTGCCAGCGGTCAACGCGGAGGATCTGTTTTCTTT. It encodes CASGQRGGSVFF.

This clonotype was counted many times. The rearrangement links TRBV5-8 to TRBJ1-2; the D is unclear. The CDR3 is 12 residues long. Trimming stripped 4 bases from V and 3 bases from J, with 7 bases between. Germline V gene sequence: CDR1 SGHTS, CDR2 YDEGEE. CDR3 region: CASSPAYYGYTF. The CDR3 region has the DNA TGTGCCAGCAGCCCAGCCTACTATGGCTACACCTTC. The full variable domain, completed using reference TRBV5-8 and TRBJ1-2, is EAGVTQSPTHLIKTRGQQATLRCSPISGHTSVYWYQQALGLGLQFLLWYDEGEERNRGNFPPRFSGRQFPNYSSELNVNALELEDSALYLCASSPAYYGYTFGSGTRLTVV.

This clonotype was seen many times. The V gene is TRBV19, the J gene TRBJ1-1, with TRBD1 matching over 8 bases. The V and J ends lost 5 bases and 4 bases, in that order; junction bases with no gene match: 6. The CDR3 runs to 14 residues. CDR1 is LNHDA and CDR2 is SQIVND in the germline V gene (reference sequence). This CDR3 is CASSADRVVTEAFF. The CDR3 nucleotides read TGTGCCAGTAGTGCGGACAGGGTAGTCACTGAAGCTTTCTTT.

In its sample, this clonotype was seen many times. The chain uses TRBV7-9 and TRBJ2-3, with unresolved D. This CDR3 is 15 amino acids long. V was shortened by 3 bases and J by 3 bases, with 13 bases between the two germline ends. Germline values: CDR1 SEHNR, CDR2 FQNEAQ (reference sequence). CDR3 in DNA: TGTGCCAGCAGCTTCGGGCTATTGGGGACAGATACGCAGTATTTT. This codes for CASSFGLLGTDTQYF.

A note on this clonotype: At one boundary the junction diverges from the germline segment, which might be a read error. The chain recombines TRBV6-5 with TRBJ2-1; maybe TRBD1 (6 bases). Germline CDR1 is MNHEY and CDR2 is SVGAGI. CDR3 size: 18 residues. CDR3 bases: TGCGCCAGCAGTTATACTCTAAGACCTGTCGGGACATACAATGAGCAGTTCTTC. Translated, it gives CASSYTLRPVGTYNEQFF.

Notes on this clonotype: A far larger clone is one nucleotide away, so this likely arose from a read error. This chain connects TRBV6-2 or TRBV6-3 to TRBJ2-2, with D possibly TRBD1 on 7 matching bases. The germline V gene encodes CDR1 MNHEY and CDR2 SVGEGT. The CDR3 length is 14 residues. The germline V and J ends were trimmed by 6 bases and 7 bases, with 15 bases remaining between them. As DNA, the CDR3 is TGTGCCAGCAGCCCCAGGGGGGACAACGGGGAGCTGTTTTTT. This translates into CASSPRGDNGELFF.

Many counts were recorded for this clonotype. The chain employs TRBV7-9 and TRBJ1-1, with D uncertain. The CDR3 is made up of 13 amino acids. From germline, CDR1 is SEHNR and CDR2 FQNEAQ (reference sequence). Trimming shortened V by 4 bases and J by 4 bases, and 10 bases separated the two germline ends. CDR3 loop: CASSSIEATEAFF. The DNA of the CDR3 is TGTGCCAGCAGCTCTATAGAGGCCACTGAAGCTTTCTTT.

This clonotype was detected only once. A far larger clone is just one base off, so this is likely a read error. V gene TRBV6-4 combines with J gene TRBJ1-1; TRBD1 might be the D (6 bases). In germline, CDR1 is MRHNA, CDR2 SNTAGT. The V gene lost 9 bases and the J gene lost 4 bases, with 18 bases spanning the gap. This CDR3 is 14 amino acids long. CDR3 loop: CARSEVTGLTEAFF. The CDR3 DNA reads as TGTGCCAGAAGCGAAGTGACAGGACTCACTGAAGCTTTCTTT.